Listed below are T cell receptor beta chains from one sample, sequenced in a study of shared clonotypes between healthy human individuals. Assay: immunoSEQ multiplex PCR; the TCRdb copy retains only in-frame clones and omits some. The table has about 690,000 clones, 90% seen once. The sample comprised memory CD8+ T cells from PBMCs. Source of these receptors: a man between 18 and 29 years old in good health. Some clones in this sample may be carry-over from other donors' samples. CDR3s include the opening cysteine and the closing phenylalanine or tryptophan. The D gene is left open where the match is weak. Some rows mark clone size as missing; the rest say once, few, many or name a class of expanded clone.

cdr3_nt: TGTGCCAGCAGCGGGGGGCCCTACGAGCAGTACTTC; cdr3_aa: CASSGGPYEQYF; v_call: TRBV11-2; d_call: -; clone_size: -; j_call: TRBJ2-7
cdr3_nt: TGTGCTAGTGGTTCCCTCGGATTGGAGGGGACTAGCGGGACAGCCGGGGAGCTGTTTTTT; cdr3_aa: CASGSLGLEGTSGTAGELFF; v_call: TRBV12-5; d_call: TRBD2; clone_size: -; j_call: TRBJ2-2
cdr3_nt: TGTGCCAGCTCACCCCCGGAGGGTATGGTCAATGAGCAGTTCTTC; cdr3_aa: CASSPPEGMVNEQFF; v_call: TRBV18; d_call: -; clone_size: -; j_call: TRBJ2-1
cdr3_nt: TGTGCCAGCAGTTCGGAATCCGGGACAGGGGAATCGTCGGATCAGCCCCAGCATTTT; cdr3_aa: CASSSESGTGESSDQPQHF; v_call: TRBV28; d_call: TRBD1; clone_size: -; j_call: TRBJ1-5
cdr3_nt: TGTGCCAGCAGCGTCCCCCGGGCCGGGAGGGGGATCGATGAGCAGTTCTTC; cdr3_aa: CASSVPRAGRGIDEQFF; v_call: TRBV9; d_call: TRBD2; clone_size: -; j_call: TRBJ2-1
cdr3_nt: TGTGCCAGCAGCCAAGATACTACCCCCTCCTACGAGCAGTACTTC; cdr3_aa: CASSQDTTPSYEQYF; v_call: TRBV4-2; d_call: -; clone_size: few; j_call: TRBJ2-7
cdr3_nt: TGTGCCAGCAGCTTGGCCGAACGGCACTACGAGCAGTACTTC; cdr3_aa: CASSLAERHYEQYF; v_call: TRBV5-8; d_call: -; clone_size: -; j_call: TRBJ2-7
cdr3_nt: TGCGCCAGCAGCCCTAGACGCGGCGGGAGGTGGCAAGAGACCCAGTACTTC; cdr3_aa: CASSPRRGGRWQETQYF; v_call: TRBV5-1; d_call: TRBD2; clone_size: -; j_call: TRBJ2-5
cdr3_nt: TGCGCCAGCAGCCAAGACGGAGTGGCGGGAGGTTACAATGAGCAGTTCTTC; cdr3_aa: CASSQDGVAGGYNEQFF; v_call: TRBV4-1; d_call: TRBD2; clone_size: -; j_call: TRBJ2-1
cdr3_nt: TGTGCCAGCAGCCGGTCAGGGAAGTCCTACGAGCAGTACTTC; cdr3_aa: CASSRSGKSYEQYF; v_call: TRBV28; d_call: -; clone_size: once; j_call: TRBJ2-7
cdr3_nt: TGTGCCAGCAGTGAGCAGCGCGCGGGGGGTCGCTCCTACGAGCAGTACTTC; cdr3_aa: CASSEQRAGGRSYEQYF; v_call: TRBV27; d_call: TRBD2; clone_size: -; j_call: TRBJ2-7
cdr3_nt: TGTGCCAGCAGTTTAGGCGGGTCCTACGAGCAGTACTTC; cdr3_aa: CASSLGGSYEQYF; v_call: TRBV27; d_call: -; clone_size: -; j_call: TRBJ2-7
cdr3_nt: TGTGCCAGCAGTTTATTCCGGACAGGGGCAATGCTAGCAGGAGGCTACACCTTC; cdr3_aa: CASSLFRTGAMLAGGYTF; v_call: TRBV28; d_call: TRBD1; clone_size: -; j_call: TRBJ1-2
cdr3_nt: TGTGCCAGCAGCTTTTTACAGCAAGAGACCCAGTACTTC; cdr3_aa: CASSFLQQETQYF; v_call: TRBV5-6; d_call: -; clone_size: -; j_call: TRBJ2-5
cdr3_nt: TGTGCCAGCAGCTTGGCCGAGACCCAGTACTTC; cdr3_aa: CASSLAETQYF; v_call: TRBV5-4; d_call: -; clone_size: -; j_call: TRBJ2-5
cdr3_nt: TGTGCCAGCACTTTAGGGACGTCAAGCAATCAGCCCCAGCATTTT; cdr3_aa: CASTLGTSSNQPQHF; v_call: TRBV7-8; d_call: -; clone_size: -; j_call: TRBJ1-5
cdr3_nt: TGTGCCAGCAGCTTGTTGGGGAGTGCCGGGGAGCTGTTTTTT; cdr3_aa: CASSLLGSAGELFF; v_call: TRBV5-4; d_call: -; clone_size: -; j_call: TRBJ2-2
cdr3_nt: TGTGCCAGCAGCTTAGGGGGGGTTAAAGAGACCCAGTACTTC; cdr3_aa: CASSLGGVKETQYF; v_call: TRBV7-9; d_call: -; clone_size: -; j_call: TRBJ2-5
cdr3_nt: TGCGCCAGCAGCTTTTCGGAGACAGGGGACCCCTACGAGCAGTACTTC; cdr3_aa: CASSFSETGDPYEQYF; v_call: TRBV5-1; d_call: TRBD1; clone_size: -; j_call: TRBJ2-7
cdr3_nt: TGTGCCAGCAGCGGTTCGGGAGTTTCCTACAATGAGCAGTTCTTC; cdr3_aa: CASSGSGVSYNEQFF; v_call: TRBV9; d_call: -; clone_size: -; j_call: TRBJ2-1
cdr3_nt: TGTGCCAGCAGTTTAAATGACAATGAGCAGTTCTTC; cdr3_aa: CASSLNDNEQFF; v_call: TRBV28; d_call: -; clone_size: -; j_call: TRBJ2-1
cdr3_nt: TGTGCCAGCAGTCCCCTGGCCGGGAATGAGCAGTTCTTC; cdr3_aa: CASSPLAGNEQFF; v_call: TRBV28; d_call: -; clone_size: -; j_call: TRBJ2-1
cdr3_nt: TGCAGCGCTCGGACATATCGAACGGATACGCAGTATTTT; cdr3_aa: CSARTYRTDTQYF; v_call: TRBV29-1; d_call: -; clone_size: once; j_call: TRBJ2-3
cdr3_nt: TGTGCCATCGCGGGGGTCGGGGACAGCACAGATACGCAGTATTTT; cdr3_aa: CAIAGVGDSTDTQYF; v_call: TRBV10-3; d_call: TRBD2; clone_size: -; j_call: TRBJ2-3
cdr3_nt: TGTGCCAGCAGTTTTTGGGGAGAAAATAGTAACGAGCAGTACTTC; cdr3_aa: CASSFWGENSNEQYF; v_call: TRBV28; d_call: -; clone_size: -; j_call: TRBJ2-7
cdr3_nt: TGCGCCAGCAGCCAAGGGACAGCCCCTAGTAACATGAACACTGAAGCTTTCTTT; cdr3_aa: CASSQGTAPSNMNTEAFF; v_call: TRBV4-3; d_call: -; clone_size: -; j_call: TRBJ1-1
cdr3_nt: TGTGCCAGCAGATTAGCGACAGGGGGTCACAATGAGCAGTTCTTC; cdr3_aa: CASRLATGGHNEQFF; v_call: TRBV27; d_call: TRBD1; clone_size: -; j_call: TRBJ2-1
cdr3_nt: TGTGCCAGCAGCGAACGACTAGCCCACGAGACCCAGTACTTC; cdr3_aa: CASSERLAHETQYF; v_call: TRBV13; d_call: TRBD2; clone_size: -; j_call: TRBJ2-5
cdr3_nt: TGCAGCGTTGGGGTCCCTAACTATGGCTACACCTTC; cdr3_aa: CSVGVPNYGYTF; v_call: TRBV29-1; d_call: -; clone_size: -; j_call: TRBJ1-2
cdr3_nt: TGTGCCAGCAGGACAGGGAATGGCTACACCTTC; cdr3_aa: CASRTGNGYTF; v_call: TRBV27; d_call: TRBD1; clone_size: -; j_call: TRBJ1-2
cdr3_nt: TGTGCCAGTAGTATAGAAGGGGTCTACGAGCAGTACTTC; cdr3_aa: CASSIEGVYEQYF; v_call: TRBV19; d_call: -; clone_size: -; j_call: TRBJ2-7
cdr3_nt: TGTGCCAGCAGCCCTATACCTCTAGCGGGAGGGGGTGAGCAGTACTTC; cdr3_aa: CASSPIPLAGGGEQYF; v_call: TRBV5-5; d_call: TRBD2; clone_size: -; j_call: TRBJ2-7
cdr3_nt: TGTGCCAGCAGCTTAGGCCGACAGGGCCGCAACGAGCAGTACTTC; cdr3_aa: CASSLGRQGRNEQYF; v_call: TRBV7-3; d_call: TRBD1; clone_size: -; j_call: TRBJ2-7
cdr3_nt: TGTGCCAGTAGTGGGTCCAGGGGTCAAGATACGCAGTATTTT; cdr3_aa: CASSGSRGQDTQYF; v_call: TRBV19; d_call: -; clone_size: -; j_call: TRBJ2-3
cdr3_nt: TGTGCCAGCAGCTGGGCAGGGGGCGGAGGAGAGACCCAGTACTTC; cdr3_aa: CASSWAGGGGETQYF; v_call: TRBV7-9; d_call: TRBD1; clone_size: -; j_call: TRBJ2-5
cdr3_nt: TGTGCCAGCAGCCGATCCGGGACAGGGGTCACAGATACGCAGTATTTT; cdr3_aa: CASSRSGTGVTDTQYF; v_call: TRBV7-8; d_call: TRBD1; clone_size: -; j_call: TRBJ2-3
cdr3_nt: TGTGCCAGCAGCCCCAGGGGACTAGCGGGACCCTACCCCTACGAGCAGTACTTC; cdr3_aa: CASSPRGLAGPYPYEQYF; v_call: TRBV9; d_call: TRBD2; clone_size: -; j_call: TRBJ2-7
cdr3_nt: TGCAGCGTTGAAGTCCTTGTGAGCGGGATCAACACCGGGGAGCTGTTTTTT; cdr3_aa: CSVEVLVSGINTGELFF; v_call: TRBV29-1; d_call: TRBD2; clone_size: -; j_call: TRBJ2-2
cdr3_nt: TGCGCCAGCAGAACTAACAGTAGAAATGAAAAACTGTTTTTT; cdr3_aa: CASRTNSRNEKLFF; v_call: TRBV4-1; d_call: -; clone_size: -; j_call: TRBJ1-4
cdr3_nt: TGTGCCAGCAGCTTCGTACAGAACACCGGGGAGCTGTTTTTT; cdr3_aa: CASSFVQNTGELFF; v_call: TRBV7-6; d_call: -; clone_size: -; j_call: TRBJ2-2
cdr3_nt: TGTGCCAGCAGTTATAGCAATCAGCCCCAGCATTTT; cdr3_aa: CASSYSNQPQHF; v_call: TRBV27; d_call: -; clone_size: few; j_call: TRBJ1-5
cdr3_nt: TGTGCCAGCAGCTTAGAGGGGGGAAGGGGGCTAGCAGATACGCAGTATTTT; cdr3_aa: CASSLEGGRGLADTQYF; v_call: TRBV7-2; d_call: -; clone_size: -; j_call: TRBJ2-3